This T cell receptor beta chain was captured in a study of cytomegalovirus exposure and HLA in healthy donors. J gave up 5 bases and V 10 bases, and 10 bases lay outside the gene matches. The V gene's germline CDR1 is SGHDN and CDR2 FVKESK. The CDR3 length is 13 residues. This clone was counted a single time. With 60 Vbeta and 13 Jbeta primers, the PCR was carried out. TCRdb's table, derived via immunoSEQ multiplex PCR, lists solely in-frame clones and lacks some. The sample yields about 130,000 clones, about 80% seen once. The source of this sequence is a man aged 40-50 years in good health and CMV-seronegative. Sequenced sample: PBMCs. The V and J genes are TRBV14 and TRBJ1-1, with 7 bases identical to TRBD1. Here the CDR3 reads CANNKQGVTEAFF. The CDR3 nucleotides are TGTGCCAACAACAAGCAGGGGGTGACTGAAGCTTTCTTT. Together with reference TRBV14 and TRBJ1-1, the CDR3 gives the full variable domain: EAGVTQFPSHSVIEKGQTVTLRCDPISGHDNLYWYRRVMGKEIKFLLHFVKESKQDESGMPNNRFLAERTGGTYSTLKVQPAELEDSGVYFCANNKQGVTEAFFGQGTRLTVV.